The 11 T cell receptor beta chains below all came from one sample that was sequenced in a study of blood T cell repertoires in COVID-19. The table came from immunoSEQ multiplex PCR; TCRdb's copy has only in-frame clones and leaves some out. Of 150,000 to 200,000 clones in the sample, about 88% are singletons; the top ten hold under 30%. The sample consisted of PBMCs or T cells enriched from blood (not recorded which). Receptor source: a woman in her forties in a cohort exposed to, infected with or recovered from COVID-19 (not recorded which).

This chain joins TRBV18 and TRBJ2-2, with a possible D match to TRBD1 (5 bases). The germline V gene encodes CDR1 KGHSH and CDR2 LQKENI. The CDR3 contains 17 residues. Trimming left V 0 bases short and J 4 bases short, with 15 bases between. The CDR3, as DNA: TGTGCCAGCTCACCACCGTCCAGGGAAATCGCCACCGGGGAGCTGTTTTTT. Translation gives CASSPPSREIATGELFF.

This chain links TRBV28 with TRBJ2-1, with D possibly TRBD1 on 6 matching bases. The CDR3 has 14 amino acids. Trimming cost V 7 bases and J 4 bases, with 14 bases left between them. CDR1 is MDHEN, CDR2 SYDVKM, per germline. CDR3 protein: CASMEQGLYNEQFF. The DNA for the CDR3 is TGTGCCAGCATGGAACAGGGTCTGTACAATGAGCAGTTCTTC.

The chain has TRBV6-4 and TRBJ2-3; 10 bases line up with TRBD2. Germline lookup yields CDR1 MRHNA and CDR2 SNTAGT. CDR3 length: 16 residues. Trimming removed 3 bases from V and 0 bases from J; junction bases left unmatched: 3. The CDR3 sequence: CASSEAAGGSTDTQYF. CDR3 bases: TGTGCCAGCAGTGAAGCAGCGGGGGGGAGCACAGATACGCAGTATTTT.

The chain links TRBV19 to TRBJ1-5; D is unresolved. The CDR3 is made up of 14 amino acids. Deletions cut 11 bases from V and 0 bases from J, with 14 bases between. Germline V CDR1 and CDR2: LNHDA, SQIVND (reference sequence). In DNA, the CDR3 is TGTGCCTCTAACGGCGGGAATAGCAATCAGCCCCAGCATTTT. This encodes CASNGGNSNQPQHF.

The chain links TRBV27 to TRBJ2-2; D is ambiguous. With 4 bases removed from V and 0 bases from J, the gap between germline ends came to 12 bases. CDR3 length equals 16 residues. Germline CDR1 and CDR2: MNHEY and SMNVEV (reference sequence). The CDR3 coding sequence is TGTGCCAGCAGTTCTCTTGGAGCTACGAACACCGGGGAGCTGTTTTTT. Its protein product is CASSSLGATNTGELFF.

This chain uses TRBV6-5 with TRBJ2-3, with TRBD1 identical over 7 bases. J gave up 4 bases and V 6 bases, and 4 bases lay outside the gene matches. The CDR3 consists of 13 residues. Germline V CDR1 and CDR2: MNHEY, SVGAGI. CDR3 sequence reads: CASRATGPDTQYF. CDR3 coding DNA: TGTGCCAGCAGAGCGACAGGGCCAGATACGCAGTATTTT.

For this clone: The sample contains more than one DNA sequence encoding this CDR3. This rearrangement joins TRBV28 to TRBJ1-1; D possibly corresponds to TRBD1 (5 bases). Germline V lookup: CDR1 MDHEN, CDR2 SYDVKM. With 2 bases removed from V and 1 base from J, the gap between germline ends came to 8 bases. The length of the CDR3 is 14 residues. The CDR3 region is CASSLRGQNTEAFF. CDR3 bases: TGTGCCAGCAGTTTAAGGGGCCAGAACACTGAAGCTTTCTTT.

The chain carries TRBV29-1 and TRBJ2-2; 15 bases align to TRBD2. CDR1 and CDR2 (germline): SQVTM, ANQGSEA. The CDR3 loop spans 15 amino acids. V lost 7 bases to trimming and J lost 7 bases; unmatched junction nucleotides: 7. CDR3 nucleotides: TGCAGCGCCGGGACTAGCGGGGGGCCCGGCGGGGAGCTGTTTTTT. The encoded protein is CSAGTSGGPGGELFF.

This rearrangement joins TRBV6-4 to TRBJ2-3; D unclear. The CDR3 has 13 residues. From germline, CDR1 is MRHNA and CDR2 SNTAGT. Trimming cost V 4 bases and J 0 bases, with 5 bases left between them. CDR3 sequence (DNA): TGTGCCAGCAGTGCGGAGAGCACAGATACGCAGTATTTT. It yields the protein CASSAESTDTQYF.

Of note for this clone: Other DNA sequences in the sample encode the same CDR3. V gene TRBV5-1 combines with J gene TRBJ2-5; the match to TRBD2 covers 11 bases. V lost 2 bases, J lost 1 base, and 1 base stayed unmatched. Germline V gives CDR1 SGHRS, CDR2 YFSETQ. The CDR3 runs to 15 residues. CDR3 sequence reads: CASSLGLAGQETQYF. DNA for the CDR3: TGCGCCAGCAGCTTAGGACTAGCGGGCCAAGAGACCCAGTACTTC.

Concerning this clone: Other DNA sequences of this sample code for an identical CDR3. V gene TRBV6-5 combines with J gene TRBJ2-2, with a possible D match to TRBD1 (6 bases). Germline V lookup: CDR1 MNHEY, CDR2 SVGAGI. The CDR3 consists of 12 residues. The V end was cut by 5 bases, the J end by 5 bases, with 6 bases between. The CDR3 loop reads CASSRGTGELFF. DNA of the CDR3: TGTGCCAGCAGTAGGGGGACCGGGGAGCTGTTTTTT.